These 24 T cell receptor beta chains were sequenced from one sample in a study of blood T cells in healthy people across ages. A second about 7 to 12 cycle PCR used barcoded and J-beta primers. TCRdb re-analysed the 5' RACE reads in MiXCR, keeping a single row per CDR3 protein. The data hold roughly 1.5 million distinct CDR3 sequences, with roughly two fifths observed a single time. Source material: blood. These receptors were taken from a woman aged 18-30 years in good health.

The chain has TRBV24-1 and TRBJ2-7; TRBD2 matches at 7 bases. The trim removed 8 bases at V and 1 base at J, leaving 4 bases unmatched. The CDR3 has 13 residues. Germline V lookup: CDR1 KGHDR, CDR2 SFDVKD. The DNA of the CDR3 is TGTGCCACCAAGGCTAGCGGTTCCTACGAGCAGTACTTC. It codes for CATKASGSYEQYF.

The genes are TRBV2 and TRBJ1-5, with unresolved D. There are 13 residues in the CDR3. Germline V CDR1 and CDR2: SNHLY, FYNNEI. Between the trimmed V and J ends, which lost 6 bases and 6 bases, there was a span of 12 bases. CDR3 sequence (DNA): TGTGCCAGCAGGAAAGAGTATCTTCAGCCCCAGCATTTT. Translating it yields CASRKEYLQPQHF.

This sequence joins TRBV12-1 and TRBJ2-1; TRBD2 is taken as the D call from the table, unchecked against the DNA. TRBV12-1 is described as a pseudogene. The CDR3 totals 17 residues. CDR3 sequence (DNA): TGTGCCAGCAGCCCCTCCCCGGACGAGCTTTCCTACAGTGAGCAGTTCTTC. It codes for CASSPSPDELSYSEQFF.

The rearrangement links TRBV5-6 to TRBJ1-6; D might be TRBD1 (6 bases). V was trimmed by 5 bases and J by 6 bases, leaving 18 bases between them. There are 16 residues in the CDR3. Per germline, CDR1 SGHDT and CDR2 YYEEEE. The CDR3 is CASSPSAGARNSPLHF. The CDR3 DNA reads TGTGCCAGCAGTCCAAGCGCGGGGGCTCGTAATTCACCCCTCCACTTT.

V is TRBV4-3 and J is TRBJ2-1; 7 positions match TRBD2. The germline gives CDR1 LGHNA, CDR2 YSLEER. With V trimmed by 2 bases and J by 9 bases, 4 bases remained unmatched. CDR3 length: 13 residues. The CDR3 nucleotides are TGCGCCAGCAGCCAATCTCTAGCGGTTGAGCAGTTCTTC. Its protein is CASSQSLAVEQFF.

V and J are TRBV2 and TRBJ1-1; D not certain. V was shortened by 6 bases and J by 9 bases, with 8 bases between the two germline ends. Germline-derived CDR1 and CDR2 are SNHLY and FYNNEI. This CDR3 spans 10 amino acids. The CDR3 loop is CASRDSKAFF. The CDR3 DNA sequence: TGTGCCAGCAGGGACTCCAAAGCTTTCTTT.

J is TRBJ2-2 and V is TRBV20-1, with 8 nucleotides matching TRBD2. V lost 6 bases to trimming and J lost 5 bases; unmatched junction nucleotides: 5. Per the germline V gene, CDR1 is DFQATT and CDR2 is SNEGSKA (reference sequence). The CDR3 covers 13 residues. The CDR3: CSAKAGVTGELFF. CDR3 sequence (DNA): TGCAGTGCAAAAGCGGGAGTAACCGGGGAGCTGTTTTTT.

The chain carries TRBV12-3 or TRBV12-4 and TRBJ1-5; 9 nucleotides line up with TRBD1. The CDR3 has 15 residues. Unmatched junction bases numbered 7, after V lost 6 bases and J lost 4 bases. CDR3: CASSFNRGRNQPQHF. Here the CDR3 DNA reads TGTGCCAGCAGCTTTAACAGGGGGCGGAATCAGCCCCAGCATTTT.

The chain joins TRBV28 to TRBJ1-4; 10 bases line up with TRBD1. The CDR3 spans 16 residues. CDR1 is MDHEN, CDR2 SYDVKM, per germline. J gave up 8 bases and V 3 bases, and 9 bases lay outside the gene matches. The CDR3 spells CASSLTRQGAQEKLFF. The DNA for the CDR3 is TGTGCCAGCAGTTTGACGAGACAGGGGGCGCAGGAAAAACTGTTTTTT.

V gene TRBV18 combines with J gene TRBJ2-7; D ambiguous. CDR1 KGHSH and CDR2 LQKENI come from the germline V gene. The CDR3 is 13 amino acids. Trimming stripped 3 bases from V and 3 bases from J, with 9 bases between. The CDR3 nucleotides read TGTGCCAGCTCACCCGACAAATACTACGAGCAGTACTTC. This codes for CASSPDKYYEQYF.

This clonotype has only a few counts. DNA of the CDR3: TGCGCCAGCAGACCTGGGACAACGAACACTGAAGCTTTCTTT. Residues: CASRPGTTNTEAFF. This rearrangement joins TRBV5-1 to TRBJ1-1; D is possibly TRBD1 (6 bases). The CDR3 is 14 amino acids. Per the germline V gene, CDR1 is SGHRS and CDR2 is YFSETQ. Trimming pared 5 bases from V and 1 base from J, leaving 12 bases between.

The CDR3 nucleotides are TGCGCCAGCAGAGTTTCGTGGAGGTTCTACGAGCAGTACTTC. It codes for CASRVSWRFYEQYF. The chain has TRBV4-3 and TRBJ2-5; maybe TRBD2 (5 bases). The J call may be mistaken, given a closer DNA end match to TRBJ2-7. The CDR3 length is 14 residues. Germline-derived CDR1 and CDR2 are LGHNA and YSLEER.

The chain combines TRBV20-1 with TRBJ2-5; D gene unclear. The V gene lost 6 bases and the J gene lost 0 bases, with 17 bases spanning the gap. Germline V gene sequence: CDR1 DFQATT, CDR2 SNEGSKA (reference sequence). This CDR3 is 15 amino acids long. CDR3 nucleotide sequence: TGCAGTGCCATTCTCCCTAGACTGTACCAAGAGACCCAGTACTTC. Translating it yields CSAILPRLYQETQYF.

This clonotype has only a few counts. DNA of the CDR3: TGTGCCAGCAGCCCAGGGGCAGGGAGGAATGAGCAGTTCTTC. It translates to CASSPGAGRNEQFF. The chain couples TRBV7-2 to TRBJ2-1; D could derive from TRBD1 or TRBD2 (6 bases each). V gave up 5 bases and J gave up 7 bases, with 15 bases separating them. Germline values: CDR1 SGHTA, CDR2 FQGNSA. The CDR3 extends over 14 amino acids.

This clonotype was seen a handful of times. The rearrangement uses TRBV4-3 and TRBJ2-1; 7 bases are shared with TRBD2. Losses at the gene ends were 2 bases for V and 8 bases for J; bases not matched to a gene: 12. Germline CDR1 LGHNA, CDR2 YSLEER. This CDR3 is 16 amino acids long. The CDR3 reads CASSQRITSEDHEQFF. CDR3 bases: TGCGCCAGCAGCCAAAGAATTACTAGCGAGGATCATGAGCAGTTCTTC.

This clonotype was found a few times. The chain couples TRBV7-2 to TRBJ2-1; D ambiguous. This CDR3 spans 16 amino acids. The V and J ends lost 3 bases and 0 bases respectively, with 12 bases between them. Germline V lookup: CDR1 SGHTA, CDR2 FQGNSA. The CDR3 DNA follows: TGTGCCAGCAGCTTGGCCCATATGAGCTCCTACAATGAGCAGTTCTTC. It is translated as CASSLAHMSSYNEQFF.

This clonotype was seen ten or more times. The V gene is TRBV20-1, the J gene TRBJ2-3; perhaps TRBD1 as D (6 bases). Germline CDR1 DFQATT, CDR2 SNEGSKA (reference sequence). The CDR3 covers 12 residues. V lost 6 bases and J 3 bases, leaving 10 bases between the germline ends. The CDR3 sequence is CSATTGTDTQYF. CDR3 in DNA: TGCAGTGCGACAACAGGGACAGATACGCAGTATTTT.

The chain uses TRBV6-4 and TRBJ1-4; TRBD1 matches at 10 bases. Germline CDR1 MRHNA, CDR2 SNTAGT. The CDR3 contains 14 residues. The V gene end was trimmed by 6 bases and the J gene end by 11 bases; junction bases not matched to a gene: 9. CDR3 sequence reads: CASRAGTGAKKLFF. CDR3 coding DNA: TGTGCCAGCAGAGCCGGGACAGGGGCGAAGAAACTGTTTTTT.

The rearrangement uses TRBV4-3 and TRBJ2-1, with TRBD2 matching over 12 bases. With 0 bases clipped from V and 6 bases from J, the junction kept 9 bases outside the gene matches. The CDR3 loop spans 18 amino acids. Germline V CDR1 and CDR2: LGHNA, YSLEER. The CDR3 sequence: CASSQDGLAGGTFNEQFF. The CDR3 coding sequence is TGCGCCAGCAGCCAAGATGGGCTAGCGGGAGGGACCTTCAATGAGCAGTTCTTC.

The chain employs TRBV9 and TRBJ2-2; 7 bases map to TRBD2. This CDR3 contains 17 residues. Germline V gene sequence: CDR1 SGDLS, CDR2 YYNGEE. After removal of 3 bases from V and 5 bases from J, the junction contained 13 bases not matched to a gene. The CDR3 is CASSAPLRGSGTGELFF. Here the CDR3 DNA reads TGTGCCAGCAGCGCCCCCCTTCGCGGGAGTGGGACCGGGGAGCTGTTTTTT.

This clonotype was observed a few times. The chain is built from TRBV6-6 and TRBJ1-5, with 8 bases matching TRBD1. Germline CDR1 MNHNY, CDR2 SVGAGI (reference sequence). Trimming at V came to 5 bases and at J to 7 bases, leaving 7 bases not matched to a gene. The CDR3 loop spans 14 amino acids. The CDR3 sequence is CASSGQGRWQPQHF. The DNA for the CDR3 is TGTGCCAGCAGTGGACAGGGTAGATGGCAGCCCCAGCATTTT.

The CDR3 spells CSGGGTNGYTF. DNA for the CDR3: TGCAGCGGAGGGGGGACTAATGGCTACACCTTC. This sequence joins TRBV29-1 and TRBJ1-2; TRBD1 might be the D (6 bases). Germline V gene data show CDR1 as SQVTM and CDR2 as ANQGSEA. The CDR3 has 11 amino acids. V gave up 7 bases and J gave up 6 bases, with 12 bases separating them.

CDR3 bases: TGCAGTGCTCGACCTTCGACAGGGGGCCATGGCTACACCTTC. This codes for CSARPSTGGHGYTF. The V and J genes are TRBV20-1 and TRBJ1-2; TRBD1 matches at 10 bases. The CDR3 totals 14 residues. Germline loops: CDR1 DFQATT, CDR2 SNEGSKA (reference sequence). Trimming removed 5 bases from V and 6 bases from J; junction bases left unmatched: 9.

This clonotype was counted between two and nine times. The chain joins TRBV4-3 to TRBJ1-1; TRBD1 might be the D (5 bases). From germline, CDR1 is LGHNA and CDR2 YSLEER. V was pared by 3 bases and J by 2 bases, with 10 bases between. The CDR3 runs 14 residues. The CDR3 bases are TGCGCCAGCAGCCAGTATAGGGACAACACTGAAGCTTTCTTT. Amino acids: CASSQYRDNTEAFF.